This T cell receptor (beta chain) appears in the sequencing data of a study of blood T cell repertoires in COVID-19. Clones were sequenced by immunoSEQ multiplex PCR, and TCRdb holds only the in-frame ones, with some missing. The sample has under 75,000 clones; around four fifths are singletons. The CDR3 has 14 amino acids. The J segment lost 2 bases and the V segment lost 6 bases, leaving 6 bases of the junction unmatched. CDR1 and CDR2 (germline): MNHNY, SVGAGI (reference sequence). Source material: peripheral blood. The chain carries TRBV6-6 and TRBJ1-1; 7 bases map to TRBD1. The TCR comes from a human donor in a cohort sampled during active COVID-19. The CDR3 DNA reads TGTGCCAGCAGAAACGACAGGGCTAACACTGAAGCTTTCTTT. Encoded protein: CASRNDRANTEAFF.